The clone carrying this TCR beta chain turned up a few times. Its target is unknown. One junction end disagrees with the germline gene, perhaps due to a read error. The data belong to a study of blood T cells in healthy people across ages. It was with a sample-barcoded 5' primer and a J-beta primer mix that a second PCR of about 6 to 12 cycles was run. TCRdb re-derived calls from the 5' RACE reads in MiXCR, one entry per CDR3 protein. This repertoire shows over a million distinct CDR3 sequences, around 59% found once; its top ten account for about 6.3%. Germline V gene data show CDR1 as MDHEN and CDR2 as SYDVKM. The CDR3 covers 18 residues. The study, taken as a whole, reports: Getting older went along with TCR beta diversity per million T cells dropping roughly linearly. Compared with aged donors, long-lived donors showed fewer expanded clones, suggesting selection.

V is TRBV28 and J is TRBJ2-6, with D perhaps matching TRBD1 (5 bases). Sequenced: blood. The clonotype was recovered from a man aged 18 to 35 in good health. The CDR3 bases are TGTTCCAGCAGTTTATTCCGATTACAGGACTCTGGGGCCAACGTCCTGACTTTC. Amino acid sequence: CSSSLFRLQDSGANVLTF.